This TCR beta chain was identified during a study of CD8 T cells in Susac syndrome. Reverse transcription of roughly 0.45 to 1 ug RNA was performed with random hexamers. TCRdb recomputed calls from the immunoSEQ multiplex PCR reads with MiXCR, one row per CDR3 protein. The sample lists 130,000 or so distinct CDR3 sequences, more than 75% seen once, with 0.24% in the top ten. Both CD4+ and CD8+ T cells were negatively isolated, and TEMRA cells underwent FACS enrichment. Sequences were obtained from CD8+ T cells from PBMCs. The sequence came from a human donor with multiple sclerosis.

CDR3 nucleotides: TGTGCCTGGAGTGTAGACGGCTTGAACACTGAAGCTTTCTTT. Translating gives CAWSVDGLNTEAFF. V is TRBV30 and J is TRBJ1-1; D gene unclear. The CDR3 consists of 14 residues. Germline V gene sequence: CDR1 GTSNPN, CDR2 SVGIG (reference sequence). V gave up 0 bases and J gave up 0 bases, with 8 bases separating them.